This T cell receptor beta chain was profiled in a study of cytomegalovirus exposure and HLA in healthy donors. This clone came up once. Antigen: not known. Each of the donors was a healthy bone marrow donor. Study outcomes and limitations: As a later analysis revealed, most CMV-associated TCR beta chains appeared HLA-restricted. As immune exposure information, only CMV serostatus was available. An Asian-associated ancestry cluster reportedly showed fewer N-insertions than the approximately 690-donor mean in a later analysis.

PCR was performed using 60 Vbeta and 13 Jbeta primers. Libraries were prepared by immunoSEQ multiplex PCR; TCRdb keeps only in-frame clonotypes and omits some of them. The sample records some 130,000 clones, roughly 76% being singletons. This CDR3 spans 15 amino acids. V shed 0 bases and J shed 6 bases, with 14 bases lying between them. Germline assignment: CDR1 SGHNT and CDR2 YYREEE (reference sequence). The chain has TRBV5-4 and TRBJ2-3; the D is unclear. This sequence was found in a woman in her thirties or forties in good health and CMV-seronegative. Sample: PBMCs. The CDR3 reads CASSLEVGARDTQYF. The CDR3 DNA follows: TGTGCCAGCAGCTTGGAGGTTGGAGCGAGGGATACGCAGTATTTT.